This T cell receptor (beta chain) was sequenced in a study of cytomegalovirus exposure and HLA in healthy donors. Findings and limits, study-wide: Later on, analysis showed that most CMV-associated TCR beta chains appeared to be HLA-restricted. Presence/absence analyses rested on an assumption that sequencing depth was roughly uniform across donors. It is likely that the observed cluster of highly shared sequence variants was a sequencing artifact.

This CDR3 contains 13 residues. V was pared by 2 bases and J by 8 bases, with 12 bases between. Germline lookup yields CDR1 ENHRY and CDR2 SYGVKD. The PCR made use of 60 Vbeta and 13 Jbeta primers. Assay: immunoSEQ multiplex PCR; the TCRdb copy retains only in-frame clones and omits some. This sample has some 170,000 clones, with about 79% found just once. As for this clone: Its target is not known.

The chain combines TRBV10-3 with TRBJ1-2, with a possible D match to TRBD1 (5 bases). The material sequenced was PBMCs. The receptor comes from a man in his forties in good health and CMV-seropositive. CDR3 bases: TGTGCCATCAGTGAGGGCCAGGGTGGCGGCTACACCTTC. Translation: CAISEGQGGGYTF.